This T cell receptor beta chain stems from a study of patients and donors after allogeneic stem cell transplantation. Germline V gene sequence: CDR1 SSHAT, CDR2 FNYEAQ (reference sequence). The CDR3 is 12 residues long. This clonotype is judged medium-sized. The junction departs from germline at one end; a sequencing error may be responsible. TCRdb fed the RT-PCR reads into MiXCR, producing one record per CDR3 protein. The sample holds roughly 1,900 distinct CDR3 sequences; about 4.7% are singletons and the top ten take roughly 29%. This TCR was sampled from a human donor who was either an allogeneic HSCT recipient or a stem cell or donor lymphocyte infusion donor (not recorded which). It is not recorded whose cells these are; they may come from a transplant donor. The specimen was blood, either unsorted or a sorted T cell fraction (not recorded which). This sequence joins TRBV7-7 and TRBJ2-5; D ambiguous. CDR3 region: CASSFGQETQYF. CDR3 nucleotides: TGTGCTAGCAGCTTTGGGCAAGAGACCCAGTACTTC.